The 8 T cell receptor beta chains in this list originate from one sample, sequenced in a study of neurological immune-mediated disorders. Each CDR3 protein gets one entry after TCRdb re-called the 5' RACE reads with MiXCR. This table holds tens of thousands of distinct CDR3 sequences, about 4% found once. Material: PBMCs. Every receptor here comes from a man aged 50-59 years with multiple sclerosis.

This clonotype was detected ten times or more. The chain recombines TRBV3-1 with TRBJ2-3; D unclear. CDR1 and CDR2 (germline): LGHDT, YNNKEL (reference sequence). This CDR3 comprises 16 residues. V lost 4 bases and J 2 bases, leaving 16 bases between the germline ends. CDR3 sequence (DNA): TGTGCCAGCAGCCGCAGAGAGGTCCAAACCACAGATACGCAGTATTTT. Translating gives CASSRREVQTTDTQYF.

This clonotype was counted many times. The chain employs TRBV5-6 and TRBJ1-2; perhaps TRBD1 as D (5 bases). CDR3 length: 15 residues. CDR1 and CDR2 from the germline V gene are SGHDT and YYEEEE. Trimming stripped 4 bases from V and 5 bases from J, with 18 bases between. The chain's CDR3 is CASSPTVLGAYGYTF. Written as DNA, the CDR3 is TGTGCCAGCAGCCCAACAGTCCTAGGGGCATATGGCTACACCTTC. Supplemented by reference TRBV5-6 and TRBJ1-2, the full variable domain reads DAGVTQSPTHLIKTRGQQVTLRCSPKSGHDTVSWYQQALGQGPQFIFQYYEEEERQRGNFPDRFSGHQFPNYSSELNVNALLLGDSALYLCASSPTVLGAYGYTFGSGTRLTVV.

This clonotype was counted many times. V usage is TRBV12-3 or TRBV12-4 and J usage is TRBJ2-5; TRBD1 agrees at 7 bases. With 6 bases clipped from V and 1 base from J, the junction kept 5 bases outside the gene matches. CDR3 length: 14 residues. CDR3: CASRPGTAQETQYF. The CDR3 nucleotides are TGTGCCAGCAGACCCGGGACAGCCCAAGAGACCCAGTACTTC.

There are many counts of this clonotype. The chain has TRBV5-1 and TRBJ1-5; D uncertain. CDR1 is SGHRS and CDR2 is YFSETQ in the germline V gene. Trimming removed 0 bases from V and 3 bases from J, with 10 bases in between. The length of the CDR3 is 15 residues. CDR3: CASSLDLGSNQPQHF. CDR3 nucleotide sequence: TGCGCCAGCAGCTTGGATCTTGGGTCCAATCAGCCCCAGCATTTT.

Concerning this clonotype: One base away lies a much larger clone, so this may be a sequencing read error. V usage is TRBV5-1 and J usage is TRBJ2-5, with TRBD1 matching over 11 bases. The junction had 9 bases not matched to a gene; V was cut back by 6 bases and J by 5 bases. This CDR3 is 15 amino acids long. Germline assignment: CDR1 SGHRS and CDR2 YFSETQ. The CDR3 DNA sequence: TGCGCCAGCATCCACGGACAGGGGGCGAGGGAGACCCAGTACTTC. Protein product: CASIHGQGARETQYF.

This clonotype was recorded many times. J is TRBJ2-2 and V is TRBV20-1, with no clear D. Germline lookup yields CDR1 DFQATT and CDR2 SNEGSKA (reference sequence). Deletions cut 1 base from V and 1 base from J, with 7 bases between. The CDR3 is made up of 14 amino acids. The CDR3 loop is CSARAPVNTGELFF. The CDR3 coding sequence is TGCAGTGCTAGAGCCCCAGTGAACACCGGGGAGCTGTTTTTT.

At least ten counts were recorded for this clonotype. The rearrangement uses TRBV3-1 and TRBJ1-5, with D possibly TRBD1 on 5 matching bases. The V gene lost 1 base and the J gene lost 11 bases, with 18 bases spanning the gap. Germline V gene lookup returns CDR1 LGHDT and CDR2 YNNKEL (reference sequence). This CDR3 comprises 15 residues. The CDR3 spells CASSQGGRAVASQHF. The CDR3 DNA follows: TGTGCCAGCAGCCAAGGTGGCAGGGCCGTCGCATCCCAGCATTTT.

This clonotype was recorded at least ten times. The rearrangement links TRBV9 to TRBJ2-1, with D perhaps matching TRBD2 (5 bases). The CDR3 sequence is 14 residues long. Germline loops: CDR1 SGDLS, CDR2 YYNGEE. V shed 2 bases and J shed 8 bases, with 14 bases lying between them. The CDR3 DNA reads TGTGCCAGCAGCGTGACTGAGGGTGAGGATGAGCAGTTCTTC. It codes for CASSVTEGEDEQFF.